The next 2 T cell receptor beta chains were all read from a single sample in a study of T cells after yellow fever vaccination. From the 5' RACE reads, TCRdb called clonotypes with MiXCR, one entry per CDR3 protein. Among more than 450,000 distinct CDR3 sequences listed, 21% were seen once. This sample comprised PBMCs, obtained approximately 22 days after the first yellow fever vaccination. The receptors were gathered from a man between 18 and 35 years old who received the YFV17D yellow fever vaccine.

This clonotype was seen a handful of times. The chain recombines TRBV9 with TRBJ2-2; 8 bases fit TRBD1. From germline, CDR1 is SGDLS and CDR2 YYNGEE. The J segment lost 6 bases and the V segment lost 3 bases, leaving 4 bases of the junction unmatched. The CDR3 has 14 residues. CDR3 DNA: TGTGCCAGCAGCGAGGACAGGGACCCCGGGGAGCTGTTTTTT. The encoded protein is CASSEDRDPGELFF.

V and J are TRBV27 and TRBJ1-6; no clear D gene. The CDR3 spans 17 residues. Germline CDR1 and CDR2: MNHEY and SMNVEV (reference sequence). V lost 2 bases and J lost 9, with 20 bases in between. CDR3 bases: TGTGCCAGCAGTTTAAGAGGAAGCCCGGGTCAATTTTCACCCCTCCACTTT. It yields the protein CASSLRGSPGQFSPLHF.